This TCR beta chain was captured by sequencing in a study of cytomegalovirus exposure and HLA in healthy donors. A multiplex PCR was run with 60 Vbeta primers and 13 Jbeta primers. Measured with immunoSEQ multiplex PCR; TCRdb has only the in-frame clones, and not every one. The sample lists more than 85,000 clones; roughly four fifths were seen once. Looked up from germline, CDR1 is LNHDA and CDR2 is SQIVND (reference sequence). The length of the CDR3 is 16 residues. V lost 5 bases, J lost 2 bases, and 13 bases lay in between. Study-wide findings and caveats: Later on, an analysis tied about 17,000 TCR beta sequences to HLA alleles at 0.05 false discovery rate. In a later analysis, HLA-associated beta chains showed higher expansion and lower generation probabilities than comparable chains. Reportedly, a later analysis found an Asian-associated ancestry cluster had fewer N-insertions than the approximately 700-donor mean.

Notes on this clone: The antigen is unknown.

The sample consisted of PBMCs. The sequence came from a male donor in good health and CMV-seropositive. The chain has TRBV19 and TRBJ2-6; a possible D gene is TRBD1 (6 bases). The CDR3: CASSVQGNTGANVLTF. DNA for the CDR3: TGTGCCAGTAGTGTACAGGGAAATACTGGGGCCAACGTCCTGACTTTC.